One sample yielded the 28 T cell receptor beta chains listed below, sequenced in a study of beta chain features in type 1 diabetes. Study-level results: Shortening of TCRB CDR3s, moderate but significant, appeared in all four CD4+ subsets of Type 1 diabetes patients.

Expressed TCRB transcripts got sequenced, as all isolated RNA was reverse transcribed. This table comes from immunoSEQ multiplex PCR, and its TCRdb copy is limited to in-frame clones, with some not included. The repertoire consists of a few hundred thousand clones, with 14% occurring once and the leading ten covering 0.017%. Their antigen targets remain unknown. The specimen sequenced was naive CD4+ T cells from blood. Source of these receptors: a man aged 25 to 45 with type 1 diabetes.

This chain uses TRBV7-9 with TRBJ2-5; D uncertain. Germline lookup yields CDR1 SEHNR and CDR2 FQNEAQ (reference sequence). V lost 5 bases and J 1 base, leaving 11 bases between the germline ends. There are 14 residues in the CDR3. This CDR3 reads CASSRLSLQETQYF. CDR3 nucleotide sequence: TGTGCCAGCAGCCGACTTTCCCTCCAAGAGACCCAGTACTTC.

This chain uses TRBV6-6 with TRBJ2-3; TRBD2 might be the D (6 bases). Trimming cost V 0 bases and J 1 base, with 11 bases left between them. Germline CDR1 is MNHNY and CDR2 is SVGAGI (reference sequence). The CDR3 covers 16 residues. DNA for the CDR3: TGTGCCAGCAGTTACTCGAGGAAGCGGGGCACAGATACGCAGTATTTT. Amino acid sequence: CASSYSRKRGTDTQYF.

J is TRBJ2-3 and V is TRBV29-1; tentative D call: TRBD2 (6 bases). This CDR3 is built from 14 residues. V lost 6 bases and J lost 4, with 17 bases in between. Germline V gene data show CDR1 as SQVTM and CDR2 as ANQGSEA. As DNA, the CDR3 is TGCAGCGTCGCACGGCGGGACCCGGCAGATACGCAGTATTTT. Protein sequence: CSVARRDPADTQYF.

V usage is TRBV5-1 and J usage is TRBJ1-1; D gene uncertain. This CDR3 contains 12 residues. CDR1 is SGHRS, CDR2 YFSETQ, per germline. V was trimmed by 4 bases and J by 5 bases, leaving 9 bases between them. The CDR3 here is CASSPSGTEAFF. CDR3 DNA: TGCGCCAGCAGCCCTAGCGGAACTGAAGCTTTCTTT.

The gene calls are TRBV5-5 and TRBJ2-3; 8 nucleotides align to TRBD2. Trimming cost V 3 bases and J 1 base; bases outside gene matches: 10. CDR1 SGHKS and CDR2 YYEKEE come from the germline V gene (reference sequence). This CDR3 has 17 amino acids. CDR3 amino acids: CASSSPLMTSGTDTQYF. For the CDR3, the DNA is TGTGCCAGCAGCTCCCCCTTGATGACTAGCGGCACAGATACGCAGTATTTT.

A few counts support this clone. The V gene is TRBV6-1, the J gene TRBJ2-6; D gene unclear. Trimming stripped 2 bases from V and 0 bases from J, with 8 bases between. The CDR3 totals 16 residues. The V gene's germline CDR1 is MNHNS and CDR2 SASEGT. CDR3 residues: CASSEILSSGANVLTF. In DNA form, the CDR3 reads TGTGCCAGCAGTGAAATTTTGAGCTCTGGGGCCAACGTCCTGACTTTC.

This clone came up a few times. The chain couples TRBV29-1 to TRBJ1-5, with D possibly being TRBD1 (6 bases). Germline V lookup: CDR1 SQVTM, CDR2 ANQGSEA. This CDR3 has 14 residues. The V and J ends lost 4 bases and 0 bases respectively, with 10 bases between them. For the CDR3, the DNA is TGCAGCGTTGTGTCAGGGGCTAGCAATCAGCCCCAGCATTTT. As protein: CSVVSGASNQPQHF.

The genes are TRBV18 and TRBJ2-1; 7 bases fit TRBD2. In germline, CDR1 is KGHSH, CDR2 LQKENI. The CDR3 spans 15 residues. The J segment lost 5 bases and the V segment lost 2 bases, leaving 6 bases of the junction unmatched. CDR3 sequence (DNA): TGTGCCAGCTCACCAGGGGCTAGCGGAGACAATGAGCAGTTCTTC. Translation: CASSPGASGDNEQFF.

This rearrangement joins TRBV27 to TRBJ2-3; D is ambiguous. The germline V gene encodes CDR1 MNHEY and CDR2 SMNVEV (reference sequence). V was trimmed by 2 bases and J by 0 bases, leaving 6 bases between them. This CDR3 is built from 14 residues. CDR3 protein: CASSLAPSTDTQYF. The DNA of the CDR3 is TGTGCCAGCAGTTTAGCGCCTAGCACAGATACGCAGTATTTT.

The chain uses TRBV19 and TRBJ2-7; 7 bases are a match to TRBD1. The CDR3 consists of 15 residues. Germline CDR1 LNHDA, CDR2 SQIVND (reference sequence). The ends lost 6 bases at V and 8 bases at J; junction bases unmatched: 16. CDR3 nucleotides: TGTGCCAGTAGCCCTAGGGACAGTCTACCGCCCCAGCAGTACTTC. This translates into CASSPRDSLPPQQYF.

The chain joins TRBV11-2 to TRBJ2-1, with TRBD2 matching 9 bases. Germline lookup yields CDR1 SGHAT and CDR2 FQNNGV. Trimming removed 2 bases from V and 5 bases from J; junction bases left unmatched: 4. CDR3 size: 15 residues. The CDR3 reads CASSLRAGGHNEQFF. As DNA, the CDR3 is TGTGCCAGCAGCTTAAGGGCGGGAGGGCACAATGAGCAGTTCTTC.

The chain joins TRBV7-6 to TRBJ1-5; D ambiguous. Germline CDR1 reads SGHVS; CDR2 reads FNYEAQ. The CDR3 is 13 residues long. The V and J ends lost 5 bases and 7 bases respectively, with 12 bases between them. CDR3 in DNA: TGTGCCAGCAGCCCCCCGTCCGGGCAGCCCCAGCATTTT. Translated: CASSPPSGQPQHF.

The DNA of the CDR3 is TGCGCCAGCAGCCTTGAGGAGGATACGCAGTATTTT. This sequence encodes CASSLEEDTQYF. The chain employs TRBV5-1 and TRBJ2-3; no clear D. This CDR3 contains 12 residues. Germline CDR1 reads SGHRS; CDR2 reads YFSETQ. Trimming removed 4 bases from V and 6 bases from J, with 9 bases in between.

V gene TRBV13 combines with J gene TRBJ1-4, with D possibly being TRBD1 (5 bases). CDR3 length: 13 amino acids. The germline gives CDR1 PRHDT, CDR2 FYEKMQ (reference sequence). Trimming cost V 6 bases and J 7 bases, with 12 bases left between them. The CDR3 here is CASRTRGTEKLFF. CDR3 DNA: TGTGCCAGCAGGACGCGGGGGACTGAAAAACTGTTTTTT.

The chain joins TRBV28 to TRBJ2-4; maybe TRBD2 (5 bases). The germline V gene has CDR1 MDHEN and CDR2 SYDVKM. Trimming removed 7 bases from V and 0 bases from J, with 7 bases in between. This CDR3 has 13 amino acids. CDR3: CASNGLAKNIQYF. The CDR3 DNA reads TGTGCCAGCAACGGACTAGCCAAAAACATTCAGTACTTC.

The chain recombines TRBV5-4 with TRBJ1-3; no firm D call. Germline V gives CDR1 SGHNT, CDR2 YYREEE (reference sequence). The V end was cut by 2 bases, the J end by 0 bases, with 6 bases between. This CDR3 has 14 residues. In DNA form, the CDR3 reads TGTGCCAGCAGCTTATCGGGCTCTGGAAACACCATATATTTT. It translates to CASSLSGSGNTIYF. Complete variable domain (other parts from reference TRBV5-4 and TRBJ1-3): ETGVTQSPTHLIKTRGQQVTLRCSSQSGHNTVSWYQQALGQGPQFIFQYYREEENGRGNFPPRFSGLQFPNYSSELNVNALELDDSALYLCASSLSGSGNTIYFGEGSWLTVV.

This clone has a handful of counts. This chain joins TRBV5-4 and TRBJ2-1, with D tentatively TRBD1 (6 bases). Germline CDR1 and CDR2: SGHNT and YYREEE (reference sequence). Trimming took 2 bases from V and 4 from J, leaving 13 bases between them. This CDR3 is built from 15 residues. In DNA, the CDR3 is TGTGCCAGCAGCTTCGGCCAGGGGTTTTACAATGAGCAGTTCTTC. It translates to CASSFGQGFYNEQFF.

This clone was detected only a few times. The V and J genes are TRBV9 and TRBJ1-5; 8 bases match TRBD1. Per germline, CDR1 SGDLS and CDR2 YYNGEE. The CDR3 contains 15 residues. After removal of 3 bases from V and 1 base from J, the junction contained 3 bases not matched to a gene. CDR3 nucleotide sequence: TGTGCCAGCAGCGCCGCAGGGGGCAGCAATCAGCCCCAGCATTTT. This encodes CASSAAGGSNQPQHF. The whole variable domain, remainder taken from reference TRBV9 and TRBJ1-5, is DSGVTQTPKHLITATGQRVTLRCSPRSGDLSVYWYQQSLDQGLQFLIQYYNGEERAKGNILERFSAQQFPDLHSELNLSSLELGDSALYFCASSAAGGSNQPQHFGDGTRLSIL.

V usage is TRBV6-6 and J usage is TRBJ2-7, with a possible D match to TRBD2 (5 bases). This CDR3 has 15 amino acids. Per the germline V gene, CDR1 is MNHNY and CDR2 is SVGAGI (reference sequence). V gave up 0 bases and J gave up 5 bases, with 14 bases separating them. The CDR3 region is CASSYSRVAPNEQYF. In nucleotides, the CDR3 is TGTGCCAGCAGTTACTCGCGGGTAGCTCCTAACGAGCAGTACTTC.

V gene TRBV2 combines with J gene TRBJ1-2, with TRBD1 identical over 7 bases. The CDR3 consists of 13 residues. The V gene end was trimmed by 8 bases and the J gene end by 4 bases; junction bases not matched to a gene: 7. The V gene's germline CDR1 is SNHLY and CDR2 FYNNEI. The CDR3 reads CASSRTGPYGYTF. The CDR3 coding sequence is TGTGCCAGCTCTCGGACAGGTCCCTATGGCTACACCTTC.

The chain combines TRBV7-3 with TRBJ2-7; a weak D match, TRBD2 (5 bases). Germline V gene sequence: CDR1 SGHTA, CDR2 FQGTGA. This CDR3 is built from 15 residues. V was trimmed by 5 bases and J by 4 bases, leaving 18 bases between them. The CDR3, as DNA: TGTGCCAGCAGCCCCCGGACTCCTGGGCTATACGAGCAGTACTTC. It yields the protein CASSPRTPGLYEQYF.

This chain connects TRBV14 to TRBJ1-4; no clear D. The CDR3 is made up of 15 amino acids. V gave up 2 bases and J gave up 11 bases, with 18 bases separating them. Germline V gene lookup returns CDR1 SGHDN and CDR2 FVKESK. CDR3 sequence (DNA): TGTGCCAGCAGCCAAAACCCCTCCGGTATCGGGAAACTGTTTTTT. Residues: CASSQNPSGIGKLFF. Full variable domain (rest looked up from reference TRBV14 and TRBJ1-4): EAGVTQFPSHSVIEKGQTVTLRCDPISGHDNLYWYRRVMGKEIKFLLHFVKESKQDESGMPNNRFLAERTGGTYSTLKVQPAELEDSGVYFCASSQNPSGIGKLFFGSGTQLSVL.

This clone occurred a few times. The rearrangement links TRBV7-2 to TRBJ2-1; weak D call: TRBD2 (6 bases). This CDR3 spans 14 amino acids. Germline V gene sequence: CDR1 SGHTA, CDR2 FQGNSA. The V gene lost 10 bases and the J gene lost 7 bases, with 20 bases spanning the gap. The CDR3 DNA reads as TGTGCCATTGGCGGGACCTACCTGGGGAATGAGCAGTTCTTC. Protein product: CAIGGTYLGNEQFF.

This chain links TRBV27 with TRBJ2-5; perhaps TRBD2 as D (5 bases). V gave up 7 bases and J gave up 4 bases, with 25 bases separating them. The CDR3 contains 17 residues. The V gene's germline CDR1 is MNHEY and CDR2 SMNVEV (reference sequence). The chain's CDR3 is CASKLGSLTTLGETQYF. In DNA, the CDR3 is TGTGCCAGCAAATTGGGGAGTTTAACAACCTTAGGAGAGACCCAGTACTTC.

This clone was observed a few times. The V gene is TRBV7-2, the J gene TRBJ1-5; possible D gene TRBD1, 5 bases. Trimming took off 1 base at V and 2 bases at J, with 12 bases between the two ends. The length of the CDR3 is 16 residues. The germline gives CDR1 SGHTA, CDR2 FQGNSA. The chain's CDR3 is CASSLVAREGNQPQHF. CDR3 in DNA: TGTGCCAGCAGCTTAGTCGCCAGGGAGGGCAATCAGCCCCAGCATTTT.

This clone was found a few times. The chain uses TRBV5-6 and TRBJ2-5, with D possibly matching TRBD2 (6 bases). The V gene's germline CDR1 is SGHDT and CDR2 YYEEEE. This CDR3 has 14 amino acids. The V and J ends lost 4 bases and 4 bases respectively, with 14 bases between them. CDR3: CASSPGGATETQYF. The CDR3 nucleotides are TGTGCCAGCAGCCCCGGGGGTGCCACAGAGACCCAGTACTTC.

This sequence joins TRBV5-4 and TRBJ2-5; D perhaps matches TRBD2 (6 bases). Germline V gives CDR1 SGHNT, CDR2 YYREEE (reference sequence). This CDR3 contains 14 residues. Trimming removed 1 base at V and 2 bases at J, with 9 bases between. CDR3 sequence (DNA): TGTGCCAGCAGCTTGAAACTAGCTCAAGAGACCCAGTACTTC. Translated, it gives CASSLKLAQETQYF.

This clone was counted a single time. The CDR3 spells CASSPDTDSGNTIYF. CDR3 nucleotide sequence: TGCGCCAGCAGCCCGGACACAGACTCTGGAAACACCATATATTTT. The chain combines TRBV5-1 with TRBJ1-3, with TRBD1 as a possible D gene (5 bases). The CDR3 spans 15 residues. Germline CDR1 reads SGHRS; CDR2 reads YFSETQ. Trimming removed 4 bases from V and 0 bases from J, with 11 bases in between.